The 3 T cell receptor beta chains below all came from one sample that was sequenced in a study of blood T cell repertoires in COVID-19. The table came from immunoSEQ multiplex PCR; TCRdb's copy has only in-frame clones and leaves some out. The table includes hundreds of thousands of clones, 90% to 95% detected once. The material sequenced was peripheral blood. These receptors all come from a man aged 55-75 years with COVID-19, enrolled during active disease.

V usage is TRBV10-2 and J usage is TRBJ2-7; 8 nucleotides agree with TRBD1. The CDR3 has 13 amino acids. Germline CDR1 is WSHSY and CDR2 is SAAADI. J gave up 2 bases and V 7 bases, and 4 bases lay outside the gene matches. The CDR3 reads CASTRGQAYEQYF. The CDR3 DNA is TGCGCCAGCACCCGGGGACAGGCCTACGAGCAGTACTTC.

This sequence joins TRBV29-1 and TRBJ2-2, with TRBD1 identical over 7 bases. CDR3 size: 14 residues. Germline values: CDR1 SQVTM, CDR2 ANQGSEA. V lost 4 bases and J lost 0; bases outside the gene matches: 2. For the CDR3, the DNA is TGCAGCGTTGCGAGGGGGCCGAACACCGGGGAGCTGTTTTTT. As protein: CSVARGPNTGELFF.

The genes are TRBV10-3 and TRBJ2-7; 9 bases agree with TRBD2. CDR1 and CDR2 (germline): ENHRY, SYGVKD. J lost 2 bases, V lost 1 base, and 0 bases had no gene match. This CDR3 is built from 14 residues. This chain's CDR3 is CAISELAGAYEQYF. The DNA for the CDR3 is TGTGCCATCAGTGAGTTAGCGGGAGCCTACGAGCAGTACTTC.